These 9 T cell receptor beta chains originate from one sample sequenced in a study of T-cell reconstitution after alpha-beta-depleted transplantation in children. It was with unique molecular identifiers that the TCRbeta library was prepared. TCRdb redid the calling of the PCR reads with MiXCR, one entry per CDR3 protein. The sample consists of hundreds of thousands of distinct CDR3 sequences, around a tenth of them appearing once. Sequences were derived from peripheral blood, sampled 180 days after TCRalphabeta/CD19-depleted stem cell transplant. Source of these receptors: a male patient under 10 years old who had a stem cell transplant for chronic granulomatous disease, so the T cells may come from the graft donor.

This clonotype was detected many times. The chain joins TRBV3-1 to TRBJ1-1, with D uncertain. There are 14 residues in the CDR3. V shed 4 bases and J shed 0 bases, with 9 bases lying between them. Germline values: CDR1 LGHDT, CDR2 YNNKEL (reference sequence). CDR3 DNA sequence: TGTGCCAGCAGCCTCCGAGGGTTGAACACTGAAGCTTTCTTT. It specifies CASSLRGLNTEAFF. The full variable domain, with the rest looked up from reference TRBV3-1 and TRBJ1-1, is DTAVSQTPKYLVTQMGNDKSIKCEQNLGHDTMYWYKQDSKKFLKIMFSYNNKELIINETVPNRFSPKSPDKAHLNLHINSLELGDSAVYFCASSLRGLNTEAFFGQGTRLTVV.

The chain links TRBV19 to TRBJ2-6, with TRBD1 matching 9 bases. The CDR3 has 16 residues. Germline assignment: CDR1 LNHDA and CDR2 SQIVND (reference sequence). With 6 bases clipped from V and 4 bases from J, the junction kept 7 bases outside the gene matches. The CDR3 loop reads CASRRYRGHGANVLTF. In nucleotides, the CDR3 is TGTGCCAGTAGAAGATACAGGGGGCACGGGGCCAACGTCCTGACTTTC.

This clonotype appeared many times. The J gene is TRBJ2-3, the V gene TRBV20-1, with TRBD2 identical over 9 bases. Germline CDR1 and CDR2: DFQATT and SNEGSKA (reference sequence). The CDR3 is 15 amino acids. The J segment lost 0 bases and the V segment lost 6 bases, leaving 7 bases of the junction unmatched. The CDR3 sequence: CSAPGTSLSTDTQYF. DNA of the CDR3: TGCAGTGCGCCCGGGACTAGCTTAAGCACAGATACGCAGTATTTT.

This clonotype was observed at least ten times. This sequence joins TRBV2 and TRBJ2-2; D gene ambiguous. Germline V CDR1 and CDR2: SNHLY, FYNNEI. Trimming took off 0 bases at V and 1 base at J, with 9 bases between the two ends. The CDR3 loop spans 16 amino acids. In DNA, the CDR3 is TGTGCCAGCAGTGAAGCTAGTAAATTGAACACCGGGGAGCTGTTTTTT. It codes for CASSEASKLNTGELFF.

In its sample, this clonotype was seen many times. V is TRBV5-1 and J is TRBJ2-3, with D perhaps assigned TRBD1 or TRBD2 (5 bases each). The CDR3 length is 15 residues. Trimming pared 0 bases from V and 3 bases from J, leaving 11 bases between. The germline V gene encodes CDR1 SGHRS and CDR2 YFSETQ. The CDR3: CASSLDGTGTDTQYF. CDR3 sequence (DNA): TGCGCCAGCAGCTTGGACGGGACGGGGACAGATACGCAGTATTTT.

This clonotype was seen repeatedly, ten times or more. The chain joins TRBV7-2 to TRBJ2-7; TRBD2 matches at 8 bases. From germline, CDR1 is SGHTA and CDR2 FQGNSA. The CDR3 runs to 14 residues. The junction had 9 bases not matched to a gene; V was cut back by 5 bases and J by 6 bases. DNA for the CDR3: TGTGCCAGCAGCCCGGGACTAGTCTCATCCGAGCAGTACTTC. This sequence encodes CASSPGLVSSEQYF.

This clonotype was counted many times. The chain couples TRBV7-9 to TRBJ2-7; 7 bases line up with TRBD1. Trimming cost V 4 bases and J 6 bases; bases outside gene matches: 6. The CDR3 contains 13 residues. From germline, CDR1 is SEHNR and CDR2 FQNEAQ (reference sequence). CDR3 protein: CASSSRQGLEQYF. CDR3 bases: TGTGCCAGCAGCTCACGACAGGGCCTCGAGCAGTACTTC.

This clonotype was counted ten times or more. The J gene is TRBJ2-7, the V gene TRBV4-2, with a weak D call TRBD1 (6 bases). In germline, CDR1 is LGHNA, CDR2 YNFKEQ. Trimming cost V 0 bases and J 7 bases, with 13 bases left between them. This CDR3 has 14 amino acids. As DNA, the CDR3 is TGTGCCAGCAGCCAAGAGTTAAGGGGGTATGAGCAGTACTTC. Its protein product is CASSQELRGYEQYF.

This clonotype showed up many times. This chain links TRBV12-3 or TRBV12-4 with TRBJ1-3, with D tentatively TRBD1 (5 bases). The V end lost 7 bases, the J end lost 1 base, and 11 bases lay between the germline ends. The CDR3 totals 14 residues. The CDR3 DNA sequence: TGTGCCAGCAAACTCGGGGGTTCTGGAAACACCATATATTTT. Translating it yields CASKLGGSGNTIYF.